Shown below are 29 T cell receptor beta chains from a single sample sequenced in a study of cytomegalovirus exposure and HLA in healthy donors. Vbeta (60) and Jbeta (13) primers were used in the PCR. Generated by immunoSEQ multiplex PCR, the TCRdb table keeps only in-frame clones and is missing some. The sample carries 120,000 to 150,000 clones, under 80% recorded once. Sequencing was carried out using PBMCs. The receptor set was obtained from a male donor in good health and CMV-seronegative.

In nucleotides, the CDR3 is TGTGCCAGCAGCCACAGAGGGATAGCCTACAATGAGCAGTTCTTC. Translating it yields CASSHRGIAYNEQFF. The chain carries TRBV14 and TRBJ2-1; maybe TRBD2 (5 bases). The CDR3 runs 15 residues. Germline CDR1 reads SGHDN; CDR2 reads FVKESK. V gave up 3 bases and J gave up 2 bases, with 11 bases separating them. Variable domain in full (rest from reference TRBV14 and TRBJ2-1): EAGVTQFPSHSVIEKGQTVTLRCDPISGHDNLYWYRRVMGKEIKFLLHFVKESKQDESGMPNNRFLAERTGGTYSTLKVQPAELEDSGVYFCASSHRGIAYNEQFFGPGTRLTVL.

In this sample, this clone turned up a few times. The chain recombines TRBV30 with TRBJ2-3; 10 nucleotides agree with TRBD2. CDR1 is GTSNPN, CDR2 SVGIG, per germline (reference sequence). J gave up 2 bases and V 4 bases, and 3 bases lay outside the gene matches. The CDR3 runs 14 residues. The CDR3 DNA reads as TGTGCCTGGACACTAGCGGGATACACAGATACGCAGTATTTT. Protein: CAWTLAGYTDTQYF.

The chain couples TRBV27 to TRBJ1-1; weak D call: TRBD1 (6 bases). The germline gives CDR1 MNHEY, CDR2 SMNVEV (reference sequence). Trimming took off 5 bases at V and 4 bases at J, with 35 bases between the two ends. The CDR3 is made up of 21 amino acids. The CDR3 protein is CASSPRGWDVPLHLDGTEAFF. In DNA, the CDR3 is TGTGCCAGCAGTCCGAGGGGGTGGGATGTTCCCTTACACCTGGACGGCACTGAAGCTTTCTTT.

The chain's CDR3 is CASSIQGLGNEKLFF. Written as DNA, the CDR3 is TGTGCCAGCAGTATACAGGGGTTGGGTAATGAAAAACTGTTTTTT. The genes are TRBV27 and TRBJ1-4, with 7 nucleotides matching TRBD1. The J segment lost 4 bases and the V segment lost 5 bases, leaving 7 bases of the junction unmatched. The CDR3 has 15 residues. Per germline, CDR1 MNHEY and CDR2 SMNVEV (reference sequence).

This clone came up once. The J gene is TRBJ1-6, the V gene TRBV5-6; D unclear. Per germline, CDR1 SGHDT and CDR2 YYEEEE. The CDR3 has 12 residues. V dropped 0 bases and J dropped 13 bases, with 8 bases sitting between them. CDR3 protein: CASSLGEGPLHF. The CDR3 region has the DNA TGTGCCAGCAGCTTGGGGGAGGGCCCCCTCCACTTT.

The CDR3 sequence is CASSGGTVTTNEKLFF. In nucleotides, the CDR3 is TGTGCCAGCAGTGGTGGGACAGTTACAACTAATGAAAAACTGTTTTTT. The chain recombines TRBV6-1 with TRBJ1-4, with 7 bases matching TRBD1. The CDR3 runs 16 residues. CDR1 and CDR2 (germline): MNHNS, SASEGT. The V segment lost 4 bases and the J segment 0 bases; nucleotides outside the gene matches: 5.

The chain is built from TRBV2 and TRBJ2-7, with 7 bases aligning to TRBD1. The J segment lost 6 bases and the V segment lost 5 bases, leaving 10 bases of the junction unmatched. The CDR3 is 14 amino acids. Germline lookup yields CDR1 SNHLY and CDR2 FYNNEI. CDR3 nucleotides: TGTGCCAGCAGTACCCGAACAGGGGCGAGCGAGCAGTACTTC. As protein: CASSTRTGASEQYF.

The gene calls are TRBV4-3 and TRBJ1-6; D is ambiguous. Germline V gene sequence: CDR1 LGHNA, CDR2 YSLEER. This CDR3 has 16 residues. The V gene lost 3 bases and the J gene lost 0 bases, with 9 bases spanning the gap. The CDR3, as DNA: TGCGCCAGCAGCCAGATACTCAACTCCTATAATTCACCCCTCCACTTT. Encoded protein: CASSQILNSYNSPLHF.

The chain employs TRBV2 and TRBJ2-7; D ambiguous. There are 12 residues in the CDR3. Germline lookup yields CDR1 SNHLY and CDR2 FYNNEI. V was trimmed by 6 bases and J by 6 bases, leaving 12 bases between them. CDR3 region: CASSERSVEQYF. CDR3 in DNA: TGTGCCAGCAGCGAACGGAGTGTCGAGCAGTACTTC.

This clone was seen a few times. This rearrangement joins TRBV29-1 to TRBJ1-1, with 7 bases identical to TRBD1. Germline V CDR1 and CDR2: SQVTM, ANQGSEA. J gave up 0 bases and V 0 bases, and 1 base lay outside the gene matches. The CDR3 loop spans 14 amino acids. Here the CDR3 reads CSVEEGGLNTEAFF. The CDR3 nucleotides read TGCAGCGTTGAAGAAGGGGGCCTGAACACTGAAGCTTTCTTT.

This clone was found once. V and J are TRBV5-1 and TRBJ2-5, with a tentative D call TRBD2 (6 bases). Deletions cut 0 bases from V and 4 bases from J, with 19 bases between. This CDR3 region has 17 residues. Germline CDR1 and CDR2: SGHRS and YFSETQ. The CDR3 loop reads CASSLEDWRGRGETQYF. The CDR3 region has the DNA TGCGCCAGCAGCTTGGAGGACTGGCGGGGCCGGGGAGAGACCCAGTACTTC.

The chain combines TRBV7-9 with TRBJ2-7, with a tentative D call TRBD1 (6 bases). Germline V gives CDR1 SEHNR, CDR2 FQNEAQ (reference sequence). The CDR3 is 15 amino acids. V lost 4 bases and J lost 0, with 13 bases in between. This CDR3 is CASSSTDRSSYEQYF. DNA of the CDR3: TGTGCCAGCAGCTCTACTGACAGGAGCTCCTACGAGCAGTACTTC.

The chain joins TRBV30 to TRBJ1-1, with D perhaps TRBD1 (5 bases). This CDR3 region has 15 residues. V lost 0 bases and J 0 bases, leaving 11 bases between the germline ends. Looked up from germline, CDR1 is GTSNPN and CDR2 is SVGIG (reference sequence). CDR3 nucleotides: TGTGCCTGGAGTGTACCGGGGGGAGTGAACACTGAAGCTTTCTTT. It is translated as CAWSVPGGVNTEAFF.

The chain is built from TRBV27 and TRBJ1-5; the D gene is possibly TRBD1 (6 bases). CDR3 length equals 13 residues. Trimming took 8 bases from V and 6 from J, leaving 14 bases between them. Germline-derived CDR1 and CDR2 are MNHEY and SMNVEV (reference sequence). CDR3 bases: TGTGCCAGCGGGGGGGGCGCCACTCAGCCCCAGCATTTT. It yields the protein CASGGGATQPQHF.

The chain recombines TRBV4-1 with TRBJ2-5; D may be TRBD1 (8 bases). Deletions cut 4 bases from V and 5 bases from J, with 17 bases between. Germline V CDR1 and CDR2: MGHRA, YSYEKL. The CDR3 contains 15 residues. CDR3 sequence (DNA): TGCGCCAGCAGCCTCCAAACAGGGGGGGGCGAGACCCAGTACTTC. Translation gives CASSLQTGGGETQYF.

This clone was observed a handful of times. The V and J genes are TRBV18 and TRBJ1-4, with a tentative D call TRBD1 (6 bases). The CDR3 consists of 12 residues. Deletions cut 3 bases from V and 11 bases from J, with 10 bases between. Germline assignment: CDR1 KGHSH and CDR2 LQKENI. The CDR3 loop reads CASSPNREKLFF. For the CDR3, the DNA is TGTGCCAGCTCACCCAACAGGGAGAAACTGTTTTTT.

This chain connects TRBV2 to TRBJ1-5; 7 bases align to TRBD1. The CDR3 extends over 16 amino acids. With 1 base clipped from V and 3 bases from J, the junction kept 6 bases outside the gene matches. Germline CDR1 reads SNHLY; CDR2 reads FYNNEI. This chain's CDR3 is CASSEGWGQPNQPQHF. The CDR3 DNA reads TGTGCCAGCAGTGAAGGGTGGGGACAGCCCAATCAGCCCCAGCATTTT.

J is TRBJ2-2 and V is TRBV6-6; maybe TRBD2 (5 bases). The CDR3 runs to 14 residues. V lost 2 bases, J lost 2 bases, and 6 bases lay in between. From germline, CDR1 is MNHNY and CDR2 SVGAGI (reference sequence). The CDR3 bases are TGTGCCAGCAGTTACCGGGAAAACACCGGGGAGCTGTTTTTT. Its protein product is CASSYRENTGELFF.

The rearrangement uses TRBV9 and TRBJ1-1; 7 positions match TRBD1. J lost 3 bases, V lost 0 bases, and 2 bases had no gene match. The length of the CDR3 is 14 residues. CDR1 and CDR2 from the germline V gene are SGDLS and YYNGEE. This CDR3 reads CASSVEGADTEAFF. The CDR3 nucleotides read TGTGCCAGCAGCGTAGAGGGGGCTGACACTGAAGCTTTCTTT.

This chain uses TRBV10-2 with TRBJ1-1; TRBD1 matches 7 bases. The CDR3 has 12 residues. V lost 7 bases, J lost 7 bases, and 6 bases stayed unmatched. Germline-derived CDR1 and CDR2 are WSHSY and SAAADI. The CDR3 nucleotides are TGCGCCAGCAAACTAAGGGACAGTGAAGCTTTCTTT. The encoded protein is CASKLRDSEAFF.

V gene TRBV30 combines with J gene TRBJ1-6; D gene uncertain. The CDR3 contains 14 residues. The V gene lost 2 bases and the J gene lost 5 bases, with 10 bases spanning the gap. The germline V gene has CDR1 GTSNPN and CDR2 SVGIG (reference sequence). CDR3: CAWSSEINNSPLHF. CDR3 bases: TGTGCCTGGAGTTCGGAGATCAATAATTCACCCCTCCACTTT.

The chain links TRBV7-2 to TRBJ2-7; 9 bases agree with TRBD1. J lost 0 bases, V lost 7 bases, and 7 bases had no gene match. This CDR3 is 15 amino acids long. Germline V gene lookup returns CDR1 SGHTA and CDR2 FQGNSA. This chain's CDR3 is CASTRDRGSSYEQYF. CDR3 bases: TGTGCCAGCACCCGTGACAGGGGGAGCTCCTACGAGCAGTACTTC.

The J gene is TRBJ2-2, the V gene TRBV5-1; D uncertain. Trimming removed 0 bases at V and 0 bases at J, with 6 bases between. The CDR3 is made up of 15 amino acids. CDR1 and CDR2 (germline): SGHRS, YFSETQ. The CDR3 loop reads CASSLGGSNTGELFF. CDR3 bases: TGCGCCAGCAGCTTGGGCGGATCGAACACCGGGGAGCTGTTTTTT.

CDR3 nucleotide sequence: TGTGCCAGCAGCGCGGAGGCAGGGGCATTTGGCTACACCTTC. Its protein is CASSAEAGAFGYTF. The chain carries TRBV9 and TRBJ1-2; TRBD1 is a possible D gene (6 bases). Germline V lookup: CDR1 SGDLS, CDR2 YYNGEE. CDR3 size: 14 residues. V lost 3 bases to trimming and J lost 7 bases, with 16 bases between them.

V is TRBV19 and J is TRBJ1-2; D gene ambiguous. Germline V gene lookup returns CDR1 LNHDA and CDR2 SQIVND (reference sequence). The germline V and J ends were trimmed by 2 bases and 6 bases, with 10 bases remaining between them. The CDR3 runs 13 residues. CDR3 bases: TGTGCCAGTAGTATATCCGGGGAGGATGGCTACACCTTC. The encoded protein is CASSISGEDGYTF.

This clone has just one count. This chain links TRBV19 with TRBJ1-5; D is unresolved. V was cut by 4 bases and J by 2 bases, with 15 bases left in between. CDR3 size: 16 residues. Germline V gene data show CDR1 as LNHDA and CDR2 as SQIVND (reference sequence). CDR3 DNA sequence: TGTGCCAGTAGTACCGGTGGAGGGTGGGGCAATCAGCCCCAGCATTTT. Its protein product is CASSTGGGWGNQPQHF.

The V gene is TRBV5-1, the J gene TRBJ2-6; D gene uncertain. CDR1 is SGHRS, CDR2 YFSETQ, per germline. This CDR3 has 14 amino acids. V was clipped by 2 bases and J by 0 bases, with 3 bases between them. CDR3 in DNA: TGCGCCAGCAGCTTTAACTCTGGGGCCAACGTCCTGACTTTC. It is translated as CASSFNSGANVLTF.

CDR3 bases: TGTGCCAGCAGCTTGGGAGTGACAGCCCTACCCTACGAGCAGTACTTC. Its translation is CASSLGVTALPYEQYF. V usage is TRBV5-6 and J usage is TRBJ2-5; TRBD1 might be the D (5 bases). The better agreement between TRBJ2-7 and the DNA end casts doubt on the J call. CDR3 size: 16 residues. In germline, CDR1 is SGHDT, CDR2 YYEEEE.

This sequence joins TRBV7-2 and TRBJ2-3, with TRBD2 identical over 8 bases. V shed 1 base, J shed 5 bases, and the junction held 8 bases outside the gene matches. The CDR3 runs 16 residues. The germline V gene has CDR1 SGHTA and CDR2 FQGNSA. DNA for the CDR3: TGTGCCAGCAGCTTAGTGTCCGGGGGGGCCGGAGATACGCAGTATTTT. This sequence encodes CASSLVSGGAGDTQYF.